Shown below are 25 T cell receptor beta chains from a single sample sequenced in a study of T-cell reconstitution after alpha-beta-depleted transplantation in children. This sample's TCRbeta library carried unique molecular identifier barcodes. TCRdb re-derived calls from the PCR reads in MiXCR, one entry per CDR3 protein. The sample carries 800,000 to 1,000,000 distinct CDR3 sequences, roughly 29% recorded once. The specimen was PBMCs, mostly from graft donor cells, collected 360 days after TCRalphabeta/CD19-depleted stem cell transplant. The receptor source for this set is a boy in the first two years of life who had a stem cell transplant for SCID, so the T cells may come from the graft donor.

This clonotype came up a few times. Written as DNA, the CDR3 is TGTGCCAGCACTATAAATTCTCGCTACAATGAGCAGTTCTTC. Translated: CASTINSRYNEQFF. V usage is TRBV2 and J usage is TRBJ2-1; D not certain. V was cut by 7 bases and J by 3 bases, with 13 bases left in between. Looked up from germline, CDR1 is SNHLY and CDR2 is FYNNEI. The length of the CDR3 is 14 residues.

Only a few counts were recorded for this clonotype. The rearrangement links TRBV6-1 to TRBJ2-1; TRBD2 agrees at 9 bases. The germline CDR1 and CDR2 sequences are MNHNS and SASEGT. This CDR3 has 16 residues. V shed 6 bases, J shed 3 bases, and the junction held 9 bases outside the gene matches. This CDR3 is CASRSGGRPFYNEQFF. The DNA of the CDR3 is TGTGCCAGCAGGAGCGGGGGGCGCCCATTCTACAATGAGCAGTTCTTC.

V gene TRBV7-9 combines with J gene TRBJ2-1; 12 bases agree with TRBD2. V lost 5 bases to trimming and J lost 5 bases; unmatched junction nucleotides: 10. This CDR3 has 17 amino acids. The V gene's germline CDR1 is SEHNR and CDR2 FQNEAQ (reference sequence). The CDR3 DNA is TGTGCCAGCAGCAGTCGACTCCGACTAGCGGGGGACAATGAGCAGTTCTTC. Translated, it gives CASSSRLRLAGDNEQFF.

In this sample, this clonotype turned up a few times. CDR3 sequence: CASSGRDRNTGELFF. CDR3 DNA: TGCGCCAGCAGCGGGAGGGACCGGAACACCGGGGAGCTGTTTTTT. This chain links TRBV5-1 with TRBJ2-2; 7 bases are shared with TRBD2. Germline CDR1 reads SGHRS; CDR2 reads YFSETQ. The junction had 4 bases not matched to a gene; V was cut back by 4 bases and J by 1 base. The CDR3 is 15 residues long.

The table lists this clonotype with a few counts. This chain uses TRBV28 with TRBJ2-7, with 12 bases identical to TRBD2. Germline CDR1 is MDHEN and CDR2 is SYDVKM. The V segment lost 6 bases and the J segment 0 bases; nucleotides outside the gene matches: 15. This CDR3 is 19 amino acids long. CDR3 DNA sequence: TGTGCCAGCAGCCCCCTTCCCGGGACTAGCGGGTTGGTCTCCTACGAGCAGTACTTC. It translates to CASSPLPGTSGLVSYEQYF.

This clonotype was seen only a few times. J is TRBJ1-1 and V is TRBV27; 8 bases agree with TRBD1. The CDR3 totals 14 residues. After removal of 3 bases from V and 5 bases from J, the junction contained 5 bases not matched to a gene. Looked up from germline, CDR1 is MNHEY and CDR2 is SMNVEV (reference sequence). CDR3 protein: CASSFDRGRTEAFF. The CDR3 region has the DNA TGTGCCAGCAGTTTCGACAGGGGACGAACTGAAGCTTTCTTT.

This clonotype appeared a few times. The chain employs TRBV12-3 or TRBV12-4 and TRBJ2-3; no firm D call. The CDR3 contains 12 residues. V lost 6 bases and J 5 bases, leaving 9 bases between the germline ends. CDR3 sequence reads: CASSRIRDTQYF. Here the CDR3 DNA reads TGTGCCAGCAGCCGTATCCGAGATACGCAGTATTTT.

The chain carries TRBV21-1 and TRBJ1-1; the D segment call TRBD1 is taken from the table without a DNA check. TRBV21-1 is classified as a pseudogene. This CDR3 region has 17 residues. The DNA of the CDR3 is TGTGCCAGCAGCAGACCCGGGACAGGGGGCAGGGACACTGAAGCTTTCTTT. It encodes CASSRPGTGGRDTEAFF.

This clonotype was seen only a few times. This chain connects TRBV29-1 to TRBJ2-5, with no clear D. The V end lost 1 base, the J end lost 2 bases, and 14 bases lay between the germline ends. This CDR3 is 15 amino acids long. CDR1 is SQVTM and CDR2 is ANQGSEA in the germline V gene. The CDR3 here is CSVEGRLPKQETQYF. The CDR3 DNA reads TGCAGCGTTGAAGGTCGGTTACCTAAGCAAGAGACCCAGTACTTC. The full variable domain, in which reference TRBV29-1 and TRBJ2-5 provide the parts outside the CDR3, is SAVISQKPSRDICQRGTSLTIQCQVDSQVTMMFWYRQQPGQSLTLIATANQGSEATYESGFVIDKFPISRPNLTFSTLTVSNMSPEDSSIYLCSVEGRLPKQETQYFGPGTRLLVL.

This rearrangement joins TRBV11-2 to TRBJ2-1; TRBD2 matches 7 bases. Germline assignment: CDR1 SGHAT and CDR2 FQNNGV. The CDR3 loop spans 17 amino acids. V trimming: 4 bases; J trimming: 9 bases; junction bases outside the gene matches: 18. The CDR3 DNA is TGTGCCAGCAGCTCAGTTTACCACACCGGGACTAAGGCTGAGCAGTTCTTC. It yields the protein CASSSVYHTGTKAEQFF.

This clonotype was counted between two and nine times. This chain links TRBV20-1 with TRBJ1-2; no firm D call. The CDR3 length is 11 residues. Trimming cost V 3 bases and J 6 bases, with 8 bases left between them. Germline assignment: CDR1 DFQATT and CDR2 SNEGSKA (reference sequence). CDR3 sequence: CSARAYDGYTF. For the CDR3, the DNA is TGCAGTGCTAGGGCTTACGATGGCTACACCTTC.

The CDR3 bases are TGTGCCAGCAGCCTCCTACTAGCGGGGGCGTCGAACACCGGGGAGCTGTTTTTT. Its translation is CASSLLLAGASNTGELFF. The chain links TRBV11-2 to TRBJ2-2; 11 positions agree with TRBD2. J was trimmed by 0 bases and V by 5 bases; bases with no gene match: 8. CDR1 is SGHAT, CDR2 FQNNGV, per germline. This CDR3 region has 18 residues.

Only a few counts were recorded for this clonotype. This rearrangement joins TRBV5-1 to TRBJ2-7; tentatively, D is TRBD1 (5 bases). The length of the CDR3 is 13 residues. Between the trimmed V and J ends, which lost 6 bases and 1 base, there was a span of 11 bases. Germline V gene data show CDR1 as SGHRS and CDR2 as YFSETQ. The CDR3 here is CASMTEFSYEQYF. CDR3 bases: TGCGCCAGCATGACAGAATTTTCCTACGAGCAGTACTTC.

The J gene is TRBJ2-7, the V gene TRBV29-1, with D perhaps matching TRBD1 or TRBD2 (5 bases each). Looked up from germline, CDR1 is SQVTM and CDR2 is ANQGSEA. V was pared by 4 bases and J by 2 bases, with 12 bases between. This CDR3 spans 13 amino acids. The CDR3 sequence is CSVVRDATYEQYF. In DNA, the CDR3 is TGCAGCGTTGTCCGGGACGCAACCTACGAGCAGTACTTC.

The sample holds many counts of this clonotype. J is TRBJ2-6 and V is TRBV12-3 or TRBV12-4; no firm D call. The V end was cut by 3 bases, the J end by 4 bases, with 4 bases between. The CDR3 has 13 amino acids. The CDR3 reads CASSFVGANVLTF. DNA for the CDR3: TGTGCCAGCAGTTTTGTCGGGGCCAACGTCCTGACTTTC.

This clonotype was seen a handful of times. The V gene is TRBV4-2, the J gene TRBJ1-1; D might be TRBD1 (5 bases). With 6 bases removed from V and 5 bases from J, the gap between germline ends came to 16 bases. The CDR3 has 14 residues. Germline values: CDR1 LGHNA, CDR2 YNFKEQ. The CDR3 DNA is TGTGCCAGCAGAAGGGCTTGGGGCAGGACTGAAGCTTTCTTT. Its translation: CASRRAWGRTEAFF.

The chain employs TRBV6-5 and TRBJ1-1; D is unresolved. The germline V gene encodes CDR1 MNHEY and CDR2 SVGAGI. This CDR3 is built from 13 residues. V lost 2 bases and J 8 bases, leaving 12 bases between the germline ends. The CDR3 DNA is TGTGCCAGCAGTTACGGGAGGTTGACCGAAGCTTTCTTT. Residues: CASSYGRLTEAFF.

A few counts support this clonotype. The chain carries TRBV5-5 and TRBJ2-1, with D unclear. Germline V CDR1 and CDR2: SGHKS, YYEKEE (reference sequence). The CDR3 consists of 11 residues. Between the trimmed V and J ends, which lost 3 bases and 8 bases, there was a span of 6 bases. The CDR3 loop reads CASSWAHEQFF. Written as DNA, the CDR3 is TGTGCCAGCAGCTGGGCCCATGAGCAGTTCTTC.

The chain carries TRBV20-1 and TRBJ1-1, with no clear D. CDR1 DFQATT and CDR2 SNEGSKA come from the germline V gene (reference sequence). This CDR3 spans 12 amino acids. V gave up 0 bases and J gave up 6 bases, with 8 bases separating them. The DNA for the CDR3 is TGCAGTGCTAGAGATCCATTGTCTGAAGCTTTCTTT. This translates into CSARDPLSEAFF.

V is TRBV5-1 and J is TRBJ1-2; D uncertain. V gave up 5 bases and J gave up 8 bases, with 10 bases separating them. Per germline, CDR1 SGHRS and CDR2 YFSETQ. There are 11 residues in the CDR3. CDR3 protein: CASSFGRGYTF. CDR3 nucleotides: TGCGCCAGCAGTTTCGGCCGGGGCTACACCTTC.

This clonotype occurred many times. The J gene is TRBJ2-1, the V gene TRBV7-2; TRBD1 agrees at 7 bases. Germline assignment: CDR1 SGHTA and CDR2 FQGNSA. The V and J ends lost 3 bases and 0 bases, in that order; junction bases with no gene match: 2. The CDR3 has 15 residues. CDR3 loop: CASSLTGTSYNEQFF. CDR3 DNA sequence: TGTGCCAGCAGCTTGACAGGGACCTCCTACAATGAGCAGTTCTTC.

The chain carries TRBV7-2 and TRBJ1-3, with a tentative D call TRBD1 (6 bases). V lost 4 bases and J 7 bases, leaving 11 bases between the germline ends. Looked up from germline, CDR1 is SGHTA and CDR2 is FQGNSA. The CDR3 runs to 13 residues. Written as DNA, the CDR3 is TGTGCCAGCAGCTATAACAGGGTTAACACCATATATTTT. Translating it yields CASSYNRVNTIYF.

The J gene is TRBJ2-1, the V gene TRBV20-1; D is uncertain. Germline V gives CDR1 DFQATT, CDR2 SNEGSKA (reference sequence). Trimming took 5 bases from V and 8 from J, leaving 22 bases between them. The CDR3 contains 15 residues. CDR3 nucleotide sequence: TGCAGTGCTGCCTCCCGGGCCCCCCGAGGAGATGAGCAGTTCTTC. Its translation is CSAASRAPRGDEQFF.

V usage is TRBV2 and J usage is TRBJ1-2; D gene uncertain. The germline CDR1 and CDR2 sequences are SNHLY and FYNNEI. The CDR3 spans 12 residues. Trimming took off 6 bases at V and 8 bases at J, with 13 bases between the two ends. CDR3 coding DNA: TGTGCCAGCAGCCCCGACCTTAAGGGCTACACCTTC. This translates into CASSPDLKGYTF.

The chain recombines TRBV7-9 with TRBJ2-7, with 7 bases identical to TRBD1. CDR1 and CDR2 from the germline V gene are SEHNR and FQNEAQ (reference sequence). The CDR3 length is 16 residues. The junction had 10 bases not matched to a gene; V was cut back by 3 bases and J by 2 bases. CDR3: CASSLRTGVLPYEQYF. The CDR3 DNA sequence: TGTGCCAGCAGCTTGAGAACAGGGGTCCTACCCTACGAGCAGTACTTC. Full variable domain (remainder filled in from reference TRBV7-9 and TRBJ2-7): DTGVSQNPRHKITKRGQNVTFRCDPISEHNRLYWYRQTLGQGPEFLTYFQNEAQLEKSRLLSDRFSAERPKGSFSTLEIQRTEQGDSAMYLCASSLRTGVLPYEQYFGPGTRLTVT.